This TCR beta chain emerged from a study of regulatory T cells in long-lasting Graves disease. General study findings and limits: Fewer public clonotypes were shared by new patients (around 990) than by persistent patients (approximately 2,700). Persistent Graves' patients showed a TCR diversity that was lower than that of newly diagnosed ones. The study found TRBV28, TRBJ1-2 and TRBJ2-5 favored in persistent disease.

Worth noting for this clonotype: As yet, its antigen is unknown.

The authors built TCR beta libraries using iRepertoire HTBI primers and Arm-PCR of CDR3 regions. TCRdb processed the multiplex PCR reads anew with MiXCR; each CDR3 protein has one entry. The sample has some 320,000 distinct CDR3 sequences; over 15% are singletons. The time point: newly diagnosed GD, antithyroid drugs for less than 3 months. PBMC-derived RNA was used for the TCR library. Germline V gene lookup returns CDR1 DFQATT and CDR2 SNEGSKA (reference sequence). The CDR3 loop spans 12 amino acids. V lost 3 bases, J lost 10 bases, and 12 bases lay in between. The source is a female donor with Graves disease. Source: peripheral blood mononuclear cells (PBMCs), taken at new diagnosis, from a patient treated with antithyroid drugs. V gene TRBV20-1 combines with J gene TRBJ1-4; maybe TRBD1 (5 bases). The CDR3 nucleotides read TGCAGTGCTAGTCGTGGACAATCAAAACTGTTTTTT. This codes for CSASRGQSKLFF.